These 27 T cell receptor beta chains originate from one sample sequenced in a study of Ad26.COV2.S vaccination and SARS-CoV-2 variants. Treatment in this sample: roughly 20 received Ad26.COV2.S at low or high dose, single or two shots; 5 received placebo; per-sample allocation not given. Collection of samples fell on day 63 after the first vaccine or placebo injection. Sequenced by immunoSEQ multiplex PCR; TCRdb stores in-frame clones only, minus some. The sample carries fewer than 800,000 clones, 89% recorded once. The material sequenced was peripheral blood, taken in a trial of Ad26.COV2.S vaccine versus placebo. All receptors derive from a person aged 18 to 65 who received the Ad26.COV2.S COVID-19 vaccine or a placebo.

The chain combines TRBV10-3 with TRBJ2-3; the D is unclear. Germline CDR1 and CDR2: ENHRY and SYGVKD. V lost 6 bases, J lost 4 bases, and 11 bases lay in between. This CDR3 is 13 amino acids long. The CDR3 DNA follows: TGTGCCATCAGCCCGCCGGGTGCAGATACGCAGTATTTT. It encodes CAISPPGADTQYF.

The chain has TRBV6-2 or TRBV6-3 and TRBJ2-2; the D gene is possibly TRBD1 (6 bases). CDR3 length equals 14 residues. Germline assignment: CDR1 MNHEY and CDR2 SVGEGT. Trimming cost V 2 bases and J 7 bases, with 11 bases left between them. CDR3 in amino acids: CASSYAGDGGELFF. The CDR3 bases are TGTGCCAGCAGTTACGCAGGGGATGGCGGGGAGCTGTTTTTT.

The rearrangement joins TRBV6-2 or TRBV6-3 to TRBJ2-7; D gene ambiguous. This CDR3 contains 15 residues. Per germline, CDR1 MNHEY and CDR2 SVGEGT. With 2 bases removed from V and 3 bases from J, the gap between germline ends came to 14 bases. The CDR3, as DNA: TGTGCCAGCAGTTACAACCCTCTTGGGATCTACGAGCAGTACTTC. As protein: CASSYNPLGIYEQYF.

This rearrangement joins TRBV5-1 to TRBJ2-3; D perhaps matches TRBD2 (5 bases). Trimming shortened V by 0 bases and J by 5 bases, and 13 bases separated the two germline ends. Germline V CDR1 and CDR2: SGHRS, YFSETQ. This CDR3 is 15 amino acids long. DNA of the CDR3: TGCGCCAGCAGCTTGGATGCCGTAGCGTTAGATACGCAGTATTTT. This translates into CASSLDAVALDTQYF.

As DNA, the CDR3 is TGTGCCAGCAGCTTAGCTGGGGGGTCGGGGTATGGCTACACCTTC. This translates into CASSLAGGSGYGYTF. The chain recombines TRBV7-9 with TRBJ1-2; TRBD1 is a possible D gene (5 bases). Germline lookup yields CDR1 SEHNR and CDR2 FQNEAQ (reference sequence). V lost 0 bases and J lost 5, with 13 bases in between. The CDR3 runs to 15 residues. The full variable domain, completed using reference TRBV7-9 and TRBJ1-2, is DTGVSQNPRHKITKRGQNVTFRCDPISEHNRLYWYRQTLGQGPEFLTYFQNEAQLEKSRLLSDRFSAERPKGSFSTLEIQRTEQGDSAMYLCASSLAGGSGYGYTFGSGTRLTVV.

In regard to this clone: An end of the junction differs from the germline gene, which may be a read error. The rearrangement links TRBV7-7 to TRBJ1-3, with TRBD1 matching 7 bases. This CDR3 contains 16 residues. The V gene's germline CDR1 is SSHAT and CDR2 FNYEAQ (reference sequence). The DNA for the CDR3 is TGTGCTAGCAGCCCTGTTGCGAGGGGGCATGGAAACACCATATATTTT. Translation: CASSPVARGHGNTIYF.

The chain recombines TRBV7-9 with TRBJ1-6, with D uncertain. Germline V gives CDR1 SEHNR, CDR2 FQNEAQ (reference sequence). CDR3 length: 17 amino acids. The V gene lost 0 bases and the J gene lost 3 bases, with 12 bases spanning the gap. CDR3 DNA: TGTGCCAGCAGCTTAGCGCGGGAGGAATACTATAATTCACCCCTCCACTTT. Amino acid sequence: CASSLAREEYYNSPLHF.

The chain links TRBV18 to TRBJ1-3, with unresolved D. V was clipped by 6 bases and J by 0 bases, with 9 bases between them. The CDR3 is 14 residues long. CDR1 KGHSH and CDR2 LQKENI come from the germline V gene. The CDR3, as DNA: TGTGCCAGCTCCCTCGACCGCTCTGGAAACACCATATATTTT. Translated: CASSLDRSGNTIYF.

V is TRBV10-1 and J is TRBJ2-3; the match to TRBD2 covers 7 bases. Germline CDR1 WNHNN, CDR2 SYGVQD (reference sequence). This CDR3 is built from 15 residues. Unmatched junction bases numbered 4, after V lost 2 bases and J lost 2 bases. CDR3 DNA: TGCGCCAGCAGTGAGGAGCGGGAAAACACAGATACGCAGTATTTT. It translates to CASSEERENTDTQYF.

This sequence joins TRBV5-1 and TRBJ1-3; the D is unclear. The length of the CDR3 is 13 residues. Germline loops: CDR1 SGHRS, CDR2 YFSETQ. Deletions cut 0 bases from V and 3 bases from J, with 4 bases between. CDR3 sequence: CASSLGGGNTIYF. CDR3 DNA sequence: TGCGCCAGCAGCTTGGGAGGTGGAAACACCATATATTTT. The variable domain in full, completed from reference TRBV5-1 and TRBJ1-3, reads KAGVTQTPRYLIKTRGQQVTLSCSPISGHRSVSWYQQTPGQGLQFLFEYFSETQRNKGNFPGRFSGRQFSNSRSEMNVSTLELGDSALYLCASSLGGGNTIYFGEGSWLTVV.

The rearrangement joins TRBV7-2 to TRBJ2-7, with TRBD2 identical over 7 bases. V was pared by 4 bases and J by 0 bases, with 6 bases of the junction left unmatched. CDR3 length: 15 residues. Germline CDR1 and CDR2: SGHTA and FQGNSA. The chain's CDR3 is CASSSSGGSSYEQYF. The DNA of the CDR3 is TGTGCCAGCAGCTCCTCCGGCGGGAGCTCCTACGAGCAGTACTTC.

J is TRBJ2-2 and V is TRBV5-4; TRBD2 matches at 10 bases. V dropped 0 bases and J dropped 4; count of bases not matched to a gene: 6. Looked up from germline, CDR1 is SGHNT and CDR2 is YYREEE (reference sequence). The CDR3 consists of 17 residues. CDR3: CASSLALTSGATGELFF. Here the CDR3 DNA reads TGTGCCAGCAGCTTGGCCCTAACTAGCGGGGCCACCGGGGAGCTGTTTTTT.

The V gene is TRBV5-4, the J gene TRBJ2-1; TRBD2 matches 12 bases. The CDR3 is made up of 15 amino acids. Germline assignment: CDR1 SGHNT and CDR2 YYREEE (reference sequence). V was clipped by 1 base and J by 7 bases; unmatched bases: 3. CDR3: CASSLKTSGSNEQFF. In DNA, the CDR3 is TGTGCCAGCAGCTTGAAGACTAGCGGGAGTAATGAGCAGTTCTTC.

This rearrangement joins TRBV2 to TRBJ1-5; TRBD1 agrees at 8 bases. CDR3 length: 14 amino acids. CDR1 and CDR2 from the germline V gene are SNHLY and FYNNEI. Losses at the gene ends were 6 bases for V and 6 bases for J; bases not matched to a gene: 7. CDR3 amino acids: CASRGQALTQPQHF. CDR3 sequence (DNA): TGTGCCAGCAGGGGACAGGCACTCACTCAGCCCCAGCATTTT.

This clone was observed once. CDR3 residues: CASSFLSLRWLQEVNEQFF. The CDR3 DNA reads TGTGCCAGCAGCTTCCTTAGCCTTAGATGGCTTCAGGAGGTCAATGAGCAGTTCTTC. The rearrangement joins TRBV11-2 to TRBJ2-1; D is possibly TRBD2 (5 bases). The germline V gene encodes CDR1 SGHAT and CDR2 FQNNGV. The CDR3 spans 19 residues. V was cut by 3 bases and J by 6 bases, with 27 bases left in between.

The chain employs TRBV6-5 and TRBJ1-3; possibly TRBD1 for D (6 bases). V lost 10 bases, J lost 4 bases, and 14 bases lay in between. Germline V CDR1 and CDR2: MNHEY, SVGAGI. The CDR3 spans 13 residues. CDR3 region: CATHTGWGNTIYF. CDR3 nucleotides: TGTGCCACCCACACAGGGTGGGGAAACACCATATATTTT.

As DNA, the CDR3 is TGTGCCAGCAGCCAAGATAGGGCCTACAAGGACACCGGGGAGCTGTTTTTT. As protein: CASSQDRAYKDTGELFF. The chain is built from TRBV3-1 (or the pseudogene TRBV3-2) and TRBJ2-2; D not resolved. CDR1 is LGHDT and CDR2 is YNNKEL in the germline V gene (reference sequence). Trimming cost V 0 bases and J 3 bases, with 14 bases left between them. The CDR3 runs 17 residues.

This clone has just a few counts. The chain employs TRBV27 and TRBJ2-5; TRBD1 matches at 8 bases. Trimming removed 5 bases from V and 2 bases from J; junction bases left unmatched: 1. The CDR3 contains 13 residues. The germline gives CDR1 MNHEY, CDR2 SMNVEV (reference sequence). The CDR3 sequence: CASSHRGQETQYF. DNA of the CDR3: TGTGCCAGCAGTCACAGGGGGCAAGAGACCCAGTACTTC.

The chain links TRBV7-9 to TRBJ1-2, with 8 bases aligning to TRBD1. The CDR3 runs to 15 residues. Germline V gene data show CDR1 as SEHNR and CDR2 as FQNEAQ (reference sequence). Losses at the gene ends were 5 bases for V and 4 bases for J; bases not matched to a gene: 9. The CDR3 DNA reads TGTGCCAGCAGCCCTGTTTCCGGGACAGGCTATGGCTACACCTTC. It codes for CASSPVSGTGYGYTF.

The chain combines TRBV5-1 with TRBJ2-1; 8 nucleotides align to TRBD2. V shed 3 bases, J shed 5 bases, and the junction held 10 bases outside the gene matches. CDR3 length: 16 residues. Germline assignment: CDR1 SGHRS and CDR2 YFSETQ. The CDR3 nucleotides are TGCGCCAGCAGCTCGGTGAGCGGGAGTAGACACAATGAGCAGTTCTTC. This codes for CASSSVSGSRHNEQFF.

In its sample, this clone was seen once. V is TRBV25-1 and J is TRBJ1-2, with a tentative D call TRBD1 (5 bases). CDR1 and CDR2 (germline): MGHDK, SYGVNS. This CDR3 is 14 amino acids long. Trimming cost V 4 bases and J 3 bases, with 12 bases left between them. The CDR3 region is CASSGIGTDYGYTF. The CDR3 DNA reads as TGTGCCAGCAGTGGGATCGGGACTGACTATGGCTACACCTTC.

The chain couples TRBV11-3 to TRBJ2-3, with 7 bases that match TRBD2. This CDR3 has 17 amino acids. The V segment lost 1 base and the J segment 5 bases; nucleotides outside the gene matches: 12. From germline, CDR1 is SGHNT and CDR2 YENEEA. The CDR3: CASSLGEGFGSQDTQYF. In DNA form, the CDR3 reads TGTGCCAGCAGCTTAGGGGAGGGATTCGGGAGTCAAGATACGCAGTATTTT.

The genes are TRBV20-1 and TRBJ1-1; D call uncertain. CDR1 DFQATT and CDR2 SNEGSKA come from the germline V gene (reference sequence). Trimming cost V 6 bases and J 6 bases, with 8 bases left between them. The CDR3 is 10 residues long. In DNA, the CDR3 is TGCAGTGCGAGGGTAGCTGAAGCTTTCTTT. Protein: CSARVAEAFF.

The chain couples TRBV5-4 to TRBJ1-4; the match to TRBD1 covers 11 bases. In germline, CDR1 is SGHNT, CDR2 YYREEE (reference sequence). V was clipped by 4 bases and J by 10 bases; unmatched bases: 9. This CDR3 has 15 amino acids. This chain's CDR3 is CASSQWTGGLGKLFF. The CDR3, as DNA: TGTGCCAGCAGCCAGTGGACAGGGGGCTTAGGAAAACTGTTTTTT. The entire variable domain, with the rest obtained from reference TRBV5-4 and TRBJ1-4, is as follows: ETGVTQSPTHLIKTRGQQVTLRCSSQSGHNTVSWYQQALGQGPQFIFQYYREEENGRGNFPPRFSGLQFPNYSSELNVNALELDDSALYLCASSQWTGGLGKLFFGSGTQLSVL.

The rearrangement uses TRBV9 and TRBJ2-3; perhaps TRBD2 as D (6 bases). The CDR3 is 14 amino acids. Deletions cut 4 bases from V and 4 bases from J, with 13 bases between. CDR1 is SGDLS, CDR2 YYNGEE, per germline. The chain's CDR3 is CASSSRDFADTQYF. Here the CDR3 DNA reads TGTGCCAGCAGCTCTAGGGACTTTGCAGATACGCAGTATTTT.

The chain carries TRBV4-2 and TRBJ2-1, with 16 bases fitting TRBD2. J lost 6 bases, V lost 1 base, and 9 bases had no gene match. The CDR3 length is 19 residues. Germline CDR1 LGHNA, CDR2 YNFKEQ. CDR3 sequence: CASSQAGTSGRAGPNEQFF. As DNA, the CDR3 is TGTGCCAGCAGCCAAGCCGGGACTAGCGGGAGGGCCGGACCCAATGAGCAGTTCTTC.

This chain links TRBV30 with TRBJ1-2, with D possibly matching TRBD1 (5 bases). Germline V gives CDR1 GTSNPN, CDR2 SVGIG (reference sequence). The CDR3 covers 13 residues. Trimming shortened V by 0 bases and J by 6 bases, and 11 bases separated the two germline ends. The CDR3 spells CAWSVHRTHGYTF. The CDR3 region has the DNA TGTGCCTGGAGTGTACACAGGACGCATGGCTACACCTTC.